This entry lists 20 T cell receptor beta chains sequenced from one sample in a study of cytomegalovirus exposure and HLA in healthy donors. Amplification used 60 Vbeta primers and 13 Jbeta primers. Data came from immunoSEQ multiplex PCR; TCRdb stores just in-frame clones and leaves some out. The sample includes about 170,000 clones, roughly 79% of them seen just once. The sample taken for sequencing was PBMCs. Every receptor here comes from a woman between 45 and 65 years old in good health and CMV-seropositive.

This sequence joins TRBV6-5 and TRBJ2-3, with D possibly matching TRBD2 (6 bases). Germline-derived CDR1 and CDR2 are MNHEY and SVGAGI. Between the trimmed V and J ends, which lost 6 bases and 3 bases, there was a span of 13 bases. The length of the CDR3 is 14 residues. The CDR3: CASRRPGVTDTQYF. In DNA form, the CDR3 reads TGTGCCAGCAGACGTCCGGGAGTTACAGATACGCAGTATTTT.

This chain uses TRBV5-1 with TRBJ2-3, with 10 nucleotides matching TRBD2. The CDR3 is made up of 17 amino acids. Germline values: CDR1 SGHRS, CDR2 YFSETQ. The V segment lost 5 bases and the J segment 0 bases; nucleotides outside the gene matches: 9. This chain's CDR3 is CASRYQRGGLSTDTQYF. CDR3 DNA: TGCGCCAGCAGGTACCAGCGGGGGGGGCTAAGCACAGATACGCAGTATTTT.

This CDR3 is CASSPTGGWSYGYTF. DNA for the CDR3: TGCGCCAGCAGCCCAACCGGGGGATGGAGCTATGGCTACACCTTC. J is TRBJ1-2 and V is TRBV4-1, with a possible D match to TRBD1 (5 bases). From germline, CDR1 is MGHRA and CDR2 YSYEKL. Trimming took 4 bases from V and 4 from J, leaving 16 bases between them. There are 15 residues in the CDR3.

The rearrangement uses TRBV11-1 and TRBJ2-1, with a weak D call TRBD1 (6 bases). Germline CDR1 and CDR2: SGHAT and FQDESV (reference sequence). Trimming left V 1 base short and J 8 bases short, with 12 bases between. CDR3 size: 14 residues. The CDR3 reads CASSLEGDYHEQFF. Here the CDR3 DNA reads TGTGCCAGCAGCTTAGAGGGGGATTACCATGAGCAGTTCTTC.

There are a few counts of this clone. The genes are TRBV28 and TRBJ1-3; D may be TRBD1 (5 bases). V lost 7 bases and J 2 bases, leaving 18 bases between the germline ends. Germline V gene lookup returns CDR1 MDHEN and CDR2 SYDVKM. CDR3 length: 16 amino acids. CDR3 nucleotide sequence: TGTGCCAGCACGCCGCCCGGGGGGAGGACTGGAAACACCATATATTTT. Its protein is CASTPPGGRTGNTIYF.

The CDR3 protein is CASSPGRNRIMGYTF. CDR3 DNA sequence: TGCGCCAGCAGCCCAGGCCGCAATCGGATTATGGGCTACACCTTC. The chain recombines TRBV4-1 with TRBJ1-2, with no clear D. In germline, CDR1 is MGHRA, CDR2 YSYEKL. Trimming took off 4 bases at V and 8 bases at J, with 20 bases between the two ends. This CDR3 region has 15 residues.

The V call is TRBV2, the J call TRBJ2-6; the D gene is possibly TRBD1 (5 bases). The V end was cut by 0 bases, the J end by 1 base, with 10 bases between. This CDR3 spans 17 amino acids. Germline CDR1 reads SNHLY; CDR2 reads FYNNEI. The DNA of the CDR3 is TGTGCCAGCAGTGAAGCGGCAGGGATATCTGGGGCCAACGTCCTGACTTTC. Encoded protein: CASSEAAGISGANVLTF.

The rearrangement links TRBV6-6 to TRBJ1-4; the match to TRBD1 covers 9 bases. V shed 5 bases, J shed 5 bases, and the junction held 3 bases outside the gene matches. From germline, CDR1 is MNHNY and CDR2 SVGAGI (reference sequence). The CDR3 spans 14 residues. DNA of the CDR3: TGTGCCAGCAGTGCCGGGACAGGGAATGAAAAACTGTTTTTT. This gives the protein CASSAGTGNEKLFF.

CDR3 loop: CASSRGGTEAFF. CDR3 nucleotide sequence: TGTGCCAGTAGTAGGGGGGGCACTGAAGCTTTCTTT. The chain recombines TRBV19 with TRBJ1-1; a possible D gene is TRBD1 (5 bases). In germline, CDR1 is LNHDA, CDR2 SQIVND (reference sequence). V lost 4 bases and J 4 bases, leaving 7 bases between the germline ends. This CDR3 has 12 amino acids.

The V gene is TRBV25-1, the J gene TRBJ2-7, with D hard to call. This CDR3 has 14 residues. With 6 bases removed from V and 1 base from J, the gap between germline ends came to 13 bases. Per germline, CDR1 MGHDK and CDR2 SYGVNS. CDR3 region: CASSPGSYSYEQYF. As DNA, the CDR3 is TGTGCCAGCAGCCCCGGGTCCTATTCCTACGAGCAGTACTTC.

This clone was seen more than once but under ten times. The V gene is TRBV11-2, the J gene TRBJ2-2; perhaps TRBD2 as D (5 bases). With 10 bases removed from V and 6 bases from J, the gap between germline ends came to 6 bases. This CDR3 comprises 10 residues. CDR1 and CDR2 from the germline V gene are SGHAT and FQNNGV. In DNA, the CDR3 is TGTGCCAACGGGGCCGGGGAGCTGTTTTTT. Protein: CANGAGELFF.

The chain joins TRBV28 to TRBJ2-5; 10 nucleotides line up with TRBD2. J lost 2 bases, V lost 4 bases, and 4 bases had no gene match. The CDR3 consists of 15 residues. The V gene's germline CDR1 is MDHEN and CDR2 SYDVKM. For the CDR3, the DNA is TGTGCCAGCAGTTCAGGGACTAGCGCACAAGAGACCCAGTACTTC. This sequence encodes CASSSGTSAQETQYF.

The chain joins TRBV7-2 to TRBJ2-7; possible D gene TRBD2, 5 bases. V was clipped by 2 bases and J by 6 bases, with 14 bases between them. Germline CDR1 SGHTA, CDR2 FQGNSA. The CDR3 totals 14 residues. In DNA form, the CDR3 reads TGTGCCAGCAGCTTATGGGGTTGGGAGAGCGAGCAGTACTTC. It codes for CASSLWGWESEQYF.

The chain employs TRBV30 and TRBJ1-2; 8 bases agree with TRBD1. The CDR3 extends over 14 amino acids. Germline values: CDR1 GTSNPN, CDR2 SVGIG (reference sequence). With 2 bases clipped from V and 8 bases from J, the junction kept 10 bases outside the gene matches. The CDR3 DNA follows: TGTGCCTGGAGTATCCAGGGGGCTCGTGGGGGCTACACCTTC. This translates into CAWSIQGARGGYTF.

The J gene is TRBJ2-1, the V gene TRBV6-1; TRBD1 aligns across 8 bases. Germline V gives CDR1 MNHNS, CDR2 SASEGT. The V and J ends lost 6 bases and 5 bases, in that order; junction bases with no gene match: 3. This CDR3 comprises 13 residues. CDR3 protein: CASRKDRDNEQFF. In nucleotides, the CDR3 is TGTGCCAGCAGGAAGGACAGGGACAATGAGCAGTTCTTC.

V is TRBV7-2 and J is TRBJ2-7; 8 bases are a match to TRBD2. The V gene end was trimmed by 2 bases and the J gene end by 2 bases; junction bases not matched to a gene: 2. This CDR3 is built from 14 residues. Germline V gene data show CDR1 as SGHTA and CDR2 as FQGNSA. The DNA for the CDR3 is TGTGCCAGCAGCTTACTAGCGGGTCCCTACGAGCAGTACTTC. Translated, it gives CASSLLAGPYEQYF.

CDR3 residues: CAWSGGVSEVEQYF. Written as DNA, the CDR3 is TGTGCCTGGAGTGGGGGGGTTAGCGAGGTGGAGCAGTATTTT. The chain links TRBV30 to TRBJ2-3, with D perhaps TRBD2 (6 bases). Per germline, CDR1 GTSNPN and CDR2 SVGIG (reference sequence). V lost 1 base and J lost 11, with 19 bases in between. This CDR3 spans 14 amino acids.

This clone has only one observation. The chain has TRBV4-3 and TRBJ2-4, with 7 bases lining up with TRBD1. With 0 bases clipped from V and 12 bases from J, the junction kept 5 bases outside the gene matches. CDR3 size: 13 residues. Germline CDR1 reads LGHNA; CDR2 reads YSLEER. CDR3 residues: CASSQDTRDSQYF. Here the CDR3 DNA reads TGCGCCAGCAGCCAAGATACGAGGGACAGTCAGTACTTC.

This clone turned up a few times. This chain connects TRBV9 to TRBJ2-3, with TRBD2 identical over 7 bases. This CDR3 comprises 17 residues. Germline lookup yields CDR1 SGDLS and CDR2 YYNGEE. Trimming at V came to 2 bases and at J to 1 base, leaving 10 bases not matched to a gene. CDR3 region: CASSVMGRVDGTDTQYF. CDR3 bases: TGTGCCAGCAGCGTCATGGGGAGGGTCGACGGCACAGATACGCAGTATTTT.

V usage is TRBV9 and J usage is TRBJ2-3; 7 nucleotides align to TRBD2. The germline V gene has CDR1 SGDLS and CDR2 YYNGEE. This CDR3 is 13 amino acids long. Trimming took 6 bases from V and 2 from J; bases not matched to a gene: 3. The chain's CDR3 is CASTAGDTDTQYF. The CDR3 coding sequence is TGTGCCAGCACTGCGGGAGACACAGATACGCAGTATTTT.